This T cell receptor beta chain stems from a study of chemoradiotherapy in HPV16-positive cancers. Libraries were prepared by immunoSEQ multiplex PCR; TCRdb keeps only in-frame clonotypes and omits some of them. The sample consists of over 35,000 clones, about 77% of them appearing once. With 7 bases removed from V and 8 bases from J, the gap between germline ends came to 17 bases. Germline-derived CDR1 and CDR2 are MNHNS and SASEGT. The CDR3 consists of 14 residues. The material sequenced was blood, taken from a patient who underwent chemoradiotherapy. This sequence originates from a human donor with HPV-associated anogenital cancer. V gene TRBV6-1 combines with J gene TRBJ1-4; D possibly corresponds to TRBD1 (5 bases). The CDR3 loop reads CASTPRAEGEKLFF. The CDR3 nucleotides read TGTGCCAGCACTCCCAGGGCCGAAGGGGAAAAACTGTTTTTT.